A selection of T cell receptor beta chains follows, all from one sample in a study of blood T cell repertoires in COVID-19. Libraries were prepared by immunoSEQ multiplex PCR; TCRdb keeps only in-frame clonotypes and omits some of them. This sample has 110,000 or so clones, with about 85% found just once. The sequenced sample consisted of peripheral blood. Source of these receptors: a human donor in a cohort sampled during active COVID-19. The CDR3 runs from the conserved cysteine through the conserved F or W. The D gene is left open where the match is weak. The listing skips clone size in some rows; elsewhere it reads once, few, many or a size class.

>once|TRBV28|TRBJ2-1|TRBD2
TGTGCCAGCAGAAGTCCTAGCGGGGGCAACTACAATGAGCAGTTCTTC
CASRSPSGGNYNEQFF
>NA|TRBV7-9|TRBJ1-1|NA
TGTGCCAGCAGCTTAGGGAAAACAGGTTACACTGAAGCTTTCTTT
CASSLGKTGYTEAFF
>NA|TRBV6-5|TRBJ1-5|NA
TGTGCCACCTCACCGCAGGGTTCCGGTCAGCCCCAGCATTTT
CATSPQGSGQPQHF
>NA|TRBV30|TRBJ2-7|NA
TGTGCCTGGAGGTCCGGGGTCGAGCAGTACTTC
CAWRSGVEQYF
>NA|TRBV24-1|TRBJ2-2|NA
TGTGCCACCAGTAGCAGGTACACCGGGGAGCTGTTTTTT
CATSSRYTGELFF
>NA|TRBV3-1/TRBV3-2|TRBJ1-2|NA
TGTGCCAGCAGCCAAGATCAGGTTTCCTATGGCTACACCTTC
CASSQDQVSYGYTF
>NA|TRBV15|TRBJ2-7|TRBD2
TGTGCCACCAGCAGAGGGGAGGGGATGCTGATGGGTTGGGGCTACGAGCAGTACTTC
CATSRGEGMLMGWGYEQYF
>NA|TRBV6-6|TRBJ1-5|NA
TGTGCCAGCAGTAAGGCCGGGGGAAGCAATCAGCCCCAGCATTTT
CASSKAGGSNQPQHF
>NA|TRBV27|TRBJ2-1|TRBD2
TGTGCCAGCAGTCCCCTCCGGCTAGCGGGATACAATGAGCAGTTCTTC
CASSPLRLAGYNEQFF
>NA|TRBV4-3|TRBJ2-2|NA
TGCGCCAGCAGCCGCCCAGGGTCCGGGGAGCTGTTTTTT
CASSRPGSGELFF
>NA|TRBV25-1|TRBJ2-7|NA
TGTGCCAGCAGTGATCGGCAGGGGCAGCAGTACTTC
CASSDRQGQQYF
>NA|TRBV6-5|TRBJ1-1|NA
TGTGCCAGCAGACCTCGGACTTTTCCCGAAGCTTTCTTT
CASRPRTFPEAFF
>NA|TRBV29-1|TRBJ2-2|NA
TGCAGCGTTATGACAGTGACGAACACCGGGGAGCTGTTTTTT
CSVMTVTNTGELFF
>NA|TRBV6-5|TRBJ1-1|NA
TGTGCCAGCAGCGCCAGACCAATTGAGGCGGCTGAAGCTTTCTTT
CASSARPIEAAEAFF
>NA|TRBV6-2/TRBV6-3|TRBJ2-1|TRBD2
TGTGCCAGCAGTAAACTAGCGGGGGGGCAGCATGAGCAGTTCTTC
CASSKLAGGQHEQFF
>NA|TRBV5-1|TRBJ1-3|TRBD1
TGCGCCAGCAGCAGAACACCGGGACAGGGTGGAAACACCATATATTTT
CASSRTPGQGGNTIYF
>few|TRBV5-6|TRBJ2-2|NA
TGTGCCAGCAGCTTTTCAGGGTTAACCGGGGAGCTGTTTTTT
CASSFSGLTGELFF
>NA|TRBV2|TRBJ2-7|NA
TGTGCCAGCAGTGTCGAGTACGAGCAGTACTTC
CASSVEYEQYF
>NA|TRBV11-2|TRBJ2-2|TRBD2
TGTGCCAGCACCCCGGGGATAATAGCGGGGGGTTTAAACACCGGGGAGCTGTTTTTT
CASTPGIIAGGLNTGELFF
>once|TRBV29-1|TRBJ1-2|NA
TGCAGCGTTGAAGGGCTTGATGGCTACACCTTC
CSVEGLDGYTF
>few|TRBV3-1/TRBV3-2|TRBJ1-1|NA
TGTGCCAGCAGCCAAGGGAGTGTGATGAACACTGAAGCTTTCTTT
CASSQGSVMNTEAFF
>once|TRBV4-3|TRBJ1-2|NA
TGCGCCAGCAGCCAAGTGGGGGGGGCACTTGGCTACACCTTC
CASSQVGGALGYTF
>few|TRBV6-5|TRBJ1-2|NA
TGTGCCAGCAGTTACCACGGGAGAAAGGACGGTGGCTACACCTTC
CASSYHGRKDGGYTF
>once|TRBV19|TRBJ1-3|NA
TGTGCCAGTAGCTTGGGGCGGAACTCTGGAAACACCATATATTTT
CASSLGRNSGNTIYF
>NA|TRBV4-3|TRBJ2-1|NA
TGCGCCAGCAGCCAAGATAGCATCAATGAGCAGTTCTTC
CASSQDSINEQFF
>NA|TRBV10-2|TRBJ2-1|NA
TGCGCCAGCACGGGGGGCCGGGGTGAGCAGTTCTTC
CASTGGRGEQFF
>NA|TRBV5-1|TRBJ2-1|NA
TGCGCCAGCAGCTTGGGCCTAAACAATGAGCAGTTCTTC
CASSLGLNNEQFF
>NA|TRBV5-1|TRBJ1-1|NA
TGCGCCAGCGGACGGGGGACGAACACTGAAGCTTTCTTT
CASGRGTNTEAFF
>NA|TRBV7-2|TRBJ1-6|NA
TGTGCCAGCAGCTTGGGTCGGAACAGTTCACCCCTCCACTTT
CASSLGRNSSPLHF
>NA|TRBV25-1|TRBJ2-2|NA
TGTGCCAGCAGTGAATCAGGAACCGGGGAGCTGTTTTTT
CASSESGTGELFF
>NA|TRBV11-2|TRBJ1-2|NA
TGTGCCAGCAGCTTAGGGCAGTTCTATGGCTACACCTTC
CASSLGQFYGYTF
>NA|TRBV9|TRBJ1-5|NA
TGTGCCAGCAGCGTAGGGGGGGTAGGGAATCAGCCCCAGCATTTT
CASSVGGVGNQPQHF
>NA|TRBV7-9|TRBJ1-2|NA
TGTGCCAGCAGCTTAGCGTTCACACCCAAAGATGGCTACACCTTC
CASSLAFTPKDGYTF
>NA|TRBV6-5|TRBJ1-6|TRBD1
TGTGCCAGCAGTTACTCGGGACAGGGGAATTCACCCCTCCACTTT
CASSYSGQGNSPLHF
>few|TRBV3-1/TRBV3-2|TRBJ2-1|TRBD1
TGTGCCAGCAGCCGATTGGCGGGACAGGGGGCGGGGGAGCAGTTCTTC
CASSRLAGQGAGEQFF
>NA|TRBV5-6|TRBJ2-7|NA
TGTGCCAGCAGCCCGGGACTTATCTACGAGCAGTACTTC
CASSPGLIYEQYF
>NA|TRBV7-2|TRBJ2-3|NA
TGTGCCAGCAGCTTAGATGGGGCTGATACGCAGTATTTT
CASSLDGADTQYF
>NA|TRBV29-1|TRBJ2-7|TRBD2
TGCAGCGTGCATAGCGGGGGCAACGAGCAGTACTTC
CSVHSGGNEQYF
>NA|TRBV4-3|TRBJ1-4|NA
TGCGCCAGCAGCCAAGATAGTGGGGGGGTTAATGAAAAACTGTTTTTT
CASSQDSGGVNEKLFF
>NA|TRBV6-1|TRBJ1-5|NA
TGTGCCAGCAGTGAAGGCCAGTACAATCAGCCCCAGCATTTT
CASSEGQYNQPQHF
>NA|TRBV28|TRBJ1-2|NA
TGTGCCAGCAGTTTGTCCGATGGCTACACCTTC
CASSLSDGYTF
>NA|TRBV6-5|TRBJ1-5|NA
TGTGCCAGCAGTCCAGGCAATCAGCCCCAGCATTTT
CASSPGNQPQHF
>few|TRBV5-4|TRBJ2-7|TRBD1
TGTGCCAGCAGCACCGGGACAGGGGTCTACGAGCAGTACTTC
CASSTGTGVYEQYF
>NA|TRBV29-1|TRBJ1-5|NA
TGCAGCGTTGAGGCAGGGCCGGCTCAGCCCCAGCATTTT
CSVEAGPAQPQHF
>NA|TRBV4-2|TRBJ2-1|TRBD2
TGTGCCAGCAGCCAAGATTTTACGGCGGGGGGGCACAATGAGCAGTTCTTC
CASSQDFTAGGHNEQFF
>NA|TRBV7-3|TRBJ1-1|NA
TGTGCCAGCAGCTTAAGTAACAGCCCGAACACTGAAGCTTTCTTT
CASSLSNSPNTEAFF
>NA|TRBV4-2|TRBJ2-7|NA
TGTGCCAGCAGCTTAACGGTAACCTACGAGCAGTACTTC
CASSLTVTYEQYF
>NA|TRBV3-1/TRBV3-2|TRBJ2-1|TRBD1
TGTGCCAGCAGTCGTACCGGGACAGGGATTATGAATGAGCAGTTCTTC
CASSRTGTGIMNEQFF
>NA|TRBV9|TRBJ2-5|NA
TGTGCCAGCAGCGTGGCGGTAGGCCAAGAGACCCAGTACTTC
CASSVAVGQETQYF
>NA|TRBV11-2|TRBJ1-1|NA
TGTGCCAGCAGCTTAGAAGCGAACACTGAAGCTTTCTTT
CASSLEANTEAFF
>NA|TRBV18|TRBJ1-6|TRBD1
TGTGCGGGGGGACAGAATAATTCACCCCTCCACTTT
CAGGQNNSPLHF
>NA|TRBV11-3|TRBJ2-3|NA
TGTGCCAGCAGCTTAGGGGTCAACAGGGTCCCAGATACGCAGTATTTT
CASSLGVNRVPDTQYF
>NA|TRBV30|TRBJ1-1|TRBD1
TGTGCCTGGAGGACAGGGGGAGCTCCTGAAGCTTTCTTT
CAWRTGGAPEAFF
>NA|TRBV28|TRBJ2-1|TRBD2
TGTGCCAGCAGTCTGCGGGGGGGCCCTTACAATGAGCAGTTCTTC
CASSLRGGPYNEQFF
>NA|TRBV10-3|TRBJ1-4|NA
TGTGCCATCAGTGGATCTGGCGGGGAAAAACTGTTTTTT
CAISGSGGEKLFF
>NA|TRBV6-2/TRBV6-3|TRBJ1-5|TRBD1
TGTGCCAGCAGTTCACAGGGGGGCAATCAGCCCCAGCATTTT
CASSSQGGNQPQHF